The following is a T cell receptor beta chain sequence with its context. This sample is part of a study of blood T cell repertoires in COVID-19. In the authors' workflow: Amplified reference gene primers provided the basis for estimating nucleated cell counts. The table came from immunoSEQ multiplex PCR; TCRdb's copy has only in-frame clones and leaves some out. V, J and clone size derive from that table, while D and trimming were established from the DNA sequence. The sample lists nearly 250,000 clones, roughly 86% occurring once. Germline CDR1 reads MDHEN; CDR2 reads SYDVKM. This CDR3 is built from 11 residues.

The sequence was obtained from a woman aged 55-69 years who had recovered from COVID-19. Sequencing was done on a sample of peripheral blood. This chain links TRBV28 with TRBJ2-7; D is unclear. CDR3 residues: CASVSSYEQYF. The DNA of the CDR3 is TGTGCAAGCGTGTCTTCTTACGAGCAGTACTTC.